The subject of this entry is one T cell receptor (beta chain). This entry belongs to a study of blood T cell repertoires in COVID-19. Overall study: Acute and convalescent COVID-19 samples came from the United States, Italy and Spain. PBMCs, B-cell-depleted T cells, or T cells were the source of the cDNA or gDNA that made up the material.

As handled by the study authors: Estimation of nucleated cell counts relied on the amplification of reference gene primers. Assay: immunoSEQ multiplex PCR; the TCRdb copy retains only in-frame clones and omits some. V and J calls and clone size are those listed in that table; D and trimming were worked out from the DNA. Here the sample spans about 20,000 clones, roughly 86% being singletons. The sequence came from a human donor in a cohort sampled during active COVID-19. The sequenced sample consisted of peripheral blood.

The CDR3 DNA follows: TGTGCCAGCAGACCTGGAGAAAACTACGAGCAGTACTTC. This sequence encodes CASRPGENYEQYF. This chain connects TRBV7-9 to TRBJ2-7; D is ambiguous. The CDR3 totals 13 residues. The germline V gene has CDR1 SEHNR and CDR2 FQNEAQ (reference sequence). Trimming removed 6 bases at V and 3 bases at J, with 12 bases between.